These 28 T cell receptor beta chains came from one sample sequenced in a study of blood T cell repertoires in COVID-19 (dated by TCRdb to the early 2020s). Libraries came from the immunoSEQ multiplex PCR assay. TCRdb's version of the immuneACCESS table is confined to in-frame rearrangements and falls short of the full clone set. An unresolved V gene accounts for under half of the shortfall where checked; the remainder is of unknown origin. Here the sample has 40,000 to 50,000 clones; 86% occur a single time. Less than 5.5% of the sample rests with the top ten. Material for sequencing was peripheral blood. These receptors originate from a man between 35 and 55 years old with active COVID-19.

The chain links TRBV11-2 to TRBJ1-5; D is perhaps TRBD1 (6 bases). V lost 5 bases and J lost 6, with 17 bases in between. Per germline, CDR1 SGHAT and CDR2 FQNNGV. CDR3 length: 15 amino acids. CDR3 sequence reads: CASSPDGQHGQPQHF. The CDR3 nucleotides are TGTGCCAGCAGCCCAGACGGACAGCATGGTCAGCCCCAGCATTTT.

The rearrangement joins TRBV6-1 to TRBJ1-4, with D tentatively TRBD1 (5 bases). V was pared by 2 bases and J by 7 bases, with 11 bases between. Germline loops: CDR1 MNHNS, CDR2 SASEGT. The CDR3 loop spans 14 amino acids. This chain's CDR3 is CASSESRGGEKLFF. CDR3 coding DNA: TGTGCCAGCAGTGAATCCCGGGGGGGTGAAAAACTGTTTTTT.

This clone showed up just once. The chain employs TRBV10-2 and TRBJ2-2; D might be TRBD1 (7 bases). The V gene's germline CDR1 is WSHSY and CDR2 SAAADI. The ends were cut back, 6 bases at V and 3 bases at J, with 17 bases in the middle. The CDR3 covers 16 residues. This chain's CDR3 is CASRLSRGDDTGELFF. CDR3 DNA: TGCGCCAGCAGATTATCCAGGGGGGACGACACCGGGGAGCTGTTTTTT.

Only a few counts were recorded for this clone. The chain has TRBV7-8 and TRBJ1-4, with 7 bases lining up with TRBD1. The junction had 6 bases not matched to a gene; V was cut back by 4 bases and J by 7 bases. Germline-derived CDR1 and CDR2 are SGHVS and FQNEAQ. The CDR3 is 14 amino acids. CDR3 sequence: CASSSTGSREKLFF. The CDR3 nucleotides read TGTGCCAGCAGCTCGACAGGGAGTCGTGAAAAACTGTTTTTT.

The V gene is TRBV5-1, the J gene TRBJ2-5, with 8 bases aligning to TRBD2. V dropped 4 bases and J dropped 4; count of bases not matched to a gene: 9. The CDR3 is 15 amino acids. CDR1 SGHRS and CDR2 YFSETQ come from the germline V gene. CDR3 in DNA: TGCGCCAGCAGCGACCCCGGACTAGCTGGAGAGACCCAGTACTTC. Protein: CASSDPGLAGETQYF. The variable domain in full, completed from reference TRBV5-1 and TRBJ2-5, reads KAGVTQTPRYLIKTRGQQVTLSCSPISGHRSVSWYQQTPGQGLQFLFEYFSETQRNKGNFPGRFSGRQFSNSRSEMNVSTLELGDSALYLCASSDPGLAGETQYFGPGTRLLVL.

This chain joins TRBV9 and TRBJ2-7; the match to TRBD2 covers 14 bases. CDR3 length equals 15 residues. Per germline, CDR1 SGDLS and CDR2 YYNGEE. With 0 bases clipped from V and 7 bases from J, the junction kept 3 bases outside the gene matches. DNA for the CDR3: TGTGCCAGCAGCGTAGGGGGACTAGCGGGAGATGAGCAGTACTTC. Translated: CASSVGGLAGDEQYF.

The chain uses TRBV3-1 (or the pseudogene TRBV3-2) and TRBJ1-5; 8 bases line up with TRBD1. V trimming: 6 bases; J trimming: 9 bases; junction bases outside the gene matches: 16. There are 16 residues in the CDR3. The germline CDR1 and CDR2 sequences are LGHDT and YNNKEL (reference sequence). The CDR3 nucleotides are TGTGCCAGCAGTCAAATATACGGACAGGGCGTTGGGCCCCAGCATTTT. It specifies CASSQIYGQGVGPQHF.

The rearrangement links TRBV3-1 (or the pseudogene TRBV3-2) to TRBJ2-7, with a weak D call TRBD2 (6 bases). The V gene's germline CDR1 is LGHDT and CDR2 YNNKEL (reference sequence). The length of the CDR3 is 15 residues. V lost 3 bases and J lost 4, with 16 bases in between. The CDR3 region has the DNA TGTGCCAGCAGCCACGTTCAGGGCGGGGAATACGAGCAGTACTTC. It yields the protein CASSHVQGGEYEQYF.

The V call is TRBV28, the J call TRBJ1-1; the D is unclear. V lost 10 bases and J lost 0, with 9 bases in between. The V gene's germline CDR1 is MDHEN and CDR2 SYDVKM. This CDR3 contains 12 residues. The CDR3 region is CATLAMNTEAFF. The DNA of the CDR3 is TGTGCCACCCTGGCCATGAACACTGAAGCTTTCTTT.

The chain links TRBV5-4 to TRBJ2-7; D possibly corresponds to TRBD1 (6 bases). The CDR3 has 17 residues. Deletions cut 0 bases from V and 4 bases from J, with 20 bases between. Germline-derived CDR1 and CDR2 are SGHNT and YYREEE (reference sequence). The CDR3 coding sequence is TGTGCCAGCAGCTTGGGGGGGCTAGCTGCTCAAAGTTACGAGCAGTACTTC. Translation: CASSLGGLAAQSYEQYF.

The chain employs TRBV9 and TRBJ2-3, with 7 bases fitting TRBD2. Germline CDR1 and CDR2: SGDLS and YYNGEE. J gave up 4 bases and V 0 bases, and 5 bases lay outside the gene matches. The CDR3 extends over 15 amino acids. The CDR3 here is CASSVVVAGADTQYF. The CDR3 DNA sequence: TGTGCCAGCAGCGTAGTGGTCGCGGGAGCAGATACGCAGTATTTT.

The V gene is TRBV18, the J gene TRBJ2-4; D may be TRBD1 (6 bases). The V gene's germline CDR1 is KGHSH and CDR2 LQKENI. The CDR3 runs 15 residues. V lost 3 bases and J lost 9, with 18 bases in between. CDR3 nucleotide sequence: TGTGCCAGCTCACCTCCGATCCGGGACACAAGCATTCAGTACTTC. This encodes CASSPPIRDTSIQYF.

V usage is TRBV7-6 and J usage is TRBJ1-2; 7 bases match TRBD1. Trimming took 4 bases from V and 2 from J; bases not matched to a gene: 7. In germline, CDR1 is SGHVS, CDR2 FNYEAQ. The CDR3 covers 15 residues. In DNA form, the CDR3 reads TGTGCCAGCAGCTCCGGGACAGATTGGAACTATGGCTACACCTTC. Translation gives CASSSGTDWNYGYTF.

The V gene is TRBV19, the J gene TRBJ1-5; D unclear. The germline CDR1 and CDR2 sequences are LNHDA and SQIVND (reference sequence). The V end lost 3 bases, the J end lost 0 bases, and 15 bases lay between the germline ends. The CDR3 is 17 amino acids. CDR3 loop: CASSIIAAALSNQPQHF. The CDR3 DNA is TGTGCCAGTAGTATCATCGCGGCAGCCCTTAGCAATCAGCCCCAGCATTTT.

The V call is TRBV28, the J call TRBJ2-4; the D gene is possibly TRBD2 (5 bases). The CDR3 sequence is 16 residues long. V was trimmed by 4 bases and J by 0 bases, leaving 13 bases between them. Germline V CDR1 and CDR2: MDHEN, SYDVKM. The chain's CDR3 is CASSSGRLLAKNIQYF. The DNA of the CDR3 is TGTGCCAGCAGTTCGGGGAGACTATTAGCCAAAAACATTCAGTACTTC.

The chain's CDR3 is CASSPGGRQPQHF. CDR3 DNA: TGTGCCAGCAGCCCAGGGGGGCGGCAGCCCCAGCATTTT. This sequence joins TRBV12-3 or TRBV12-4 and TRBJ1-5; 7 bases fit TRBD1. CDR3 size: 13 residues. The V and J ends lost 6 bases and 7 bases, in that order; junction bases with no gene match: 6.

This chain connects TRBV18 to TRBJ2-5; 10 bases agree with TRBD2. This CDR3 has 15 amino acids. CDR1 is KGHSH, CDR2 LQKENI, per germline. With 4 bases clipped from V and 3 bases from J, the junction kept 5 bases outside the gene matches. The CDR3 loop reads CASSLGLAGEETQYF. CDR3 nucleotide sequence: TGTGCCAGCTCACTAGGGCTAGCGGGAGAAGAGACCCAGTACTTC.

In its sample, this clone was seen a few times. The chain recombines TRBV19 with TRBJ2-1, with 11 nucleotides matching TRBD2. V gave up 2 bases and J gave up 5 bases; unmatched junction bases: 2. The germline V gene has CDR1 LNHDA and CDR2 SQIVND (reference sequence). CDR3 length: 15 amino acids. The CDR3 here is CASSIRGLADNEQFF. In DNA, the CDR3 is TGTGCCAGTAGTATAAGGGGACTAGCGGACAATGAGCAGTTCTTC.

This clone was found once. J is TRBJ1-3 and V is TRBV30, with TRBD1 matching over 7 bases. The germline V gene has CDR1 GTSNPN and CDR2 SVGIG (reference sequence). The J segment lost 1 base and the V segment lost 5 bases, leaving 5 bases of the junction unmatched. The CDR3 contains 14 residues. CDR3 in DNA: TGTGCCTGGGCGACAGGGCCGTCTGGAAACACCATATATTTT. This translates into CAWATGPSGNTIYF. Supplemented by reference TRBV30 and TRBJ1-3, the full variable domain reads SQTIHQWPATLVQPVGSPLSLECTVEGTSNPNLYWYRQAAGRGLQLLFYSVGIGQISSEVPQNLSASRPQDRQFILSSKKLLLSDSGFYLCAWATGPSGNTIYFGEGSWLTVV.

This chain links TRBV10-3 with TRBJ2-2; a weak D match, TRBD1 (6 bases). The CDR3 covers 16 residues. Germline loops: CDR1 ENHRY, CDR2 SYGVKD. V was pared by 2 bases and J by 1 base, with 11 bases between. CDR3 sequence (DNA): TGTGCCATCAGTGAGACGGGACACTTGAACACCGGGGAGCTGTTTTTT. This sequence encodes CAISETGHLNTGELFF.

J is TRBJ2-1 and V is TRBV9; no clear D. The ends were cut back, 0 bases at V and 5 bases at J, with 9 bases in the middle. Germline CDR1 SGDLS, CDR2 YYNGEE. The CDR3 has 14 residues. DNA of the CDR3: TGTGCCAGCAGCGTAGTGGGCAGGAACAATGAGCAGTTCTTC. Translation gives CASSVVGRNNEQFF.

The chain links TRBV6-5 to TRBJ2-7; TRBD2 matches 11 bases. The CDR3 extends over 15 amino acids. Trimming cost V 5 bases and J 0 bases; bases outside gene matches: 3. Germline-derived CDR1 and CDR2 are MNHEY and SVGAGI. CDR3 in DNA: TGTGCCAGCAGTCCCCTAGCGGGAGGCTCCTACGAGCAGTACTTC. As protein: CASSPLAGGSYEQYF.

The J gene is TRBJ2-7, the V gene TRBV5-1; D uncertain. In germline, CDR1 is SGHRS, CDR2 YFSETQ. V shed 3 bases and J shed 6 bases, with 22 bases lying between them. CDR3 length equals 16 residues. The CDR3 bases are TGCGCCAGCAGCTCTACGAACAGACCCGCATCGGTCGAGCAGTACTTC. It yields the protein CASSSTNRPASVEQYF.

As DNA, the CDR3 is TGTGCCAGCAGCGGGGACAGGGGGGCTTACAATGAGCAGTTCTTC. Translation: CASSGDRGAYNEQFF. The J gene is TRBJ2-1, the V gene TRBV7-6; TRBD1 agrees at 11 bases. Trimming cost V 5 bases and J 4 bases; bases outside gene matches: 4. In germline, CDR1 is SGHVS, CDR2 FNYEAQ. The CDR3 runs 15 residues.

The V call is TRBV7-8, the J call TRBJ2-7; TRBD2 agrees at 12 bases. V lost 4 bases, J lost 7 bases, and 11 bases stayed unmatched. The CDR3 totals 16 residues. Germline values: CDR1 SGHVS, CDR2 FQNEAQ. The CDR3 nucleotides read TGTGCCAGCAGCTCCCAATTGACTAGCGGGGGAGCTGAGCAGTACTTC. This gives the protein CASSSQLTSGGAEQYF.

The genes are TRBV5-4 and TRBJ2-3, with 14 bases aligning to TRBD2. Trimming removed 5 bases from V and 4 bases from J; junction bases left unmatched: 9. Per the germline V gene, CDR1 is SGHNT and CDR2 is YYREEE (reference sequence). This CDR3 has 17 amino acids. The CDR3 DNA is TGTGCCAGCAGAAAGGGGACTAGCGGGAGAGGCGCAGATACGCAGTATTTT. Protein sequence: CASRKGTSGRGADTQYF.

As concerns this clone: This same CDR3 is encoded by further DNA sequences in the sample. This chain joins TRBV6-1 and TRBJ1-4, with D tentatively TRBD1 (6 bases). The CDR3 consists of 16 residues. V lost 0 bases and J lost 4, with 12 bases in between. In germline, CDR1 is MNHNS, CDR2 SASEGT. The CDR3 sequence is CASSEARGQGNEKLFF. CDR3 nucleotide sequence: TGTGCCAGCAGTGAAGCGAGGGGACAAGGTAATGAAAAACTGTTTTTT.

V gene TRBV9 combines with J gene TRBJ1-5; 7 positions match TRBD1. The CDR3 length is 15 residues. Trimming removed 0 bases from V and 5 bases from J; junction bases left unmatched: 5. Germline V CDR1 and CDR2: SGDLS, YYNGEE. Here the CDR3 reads CASSVGDSQYQPQHF. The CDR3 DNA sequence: TGTGCCAGCAGCGTAGGGGACAGTCAGTATCAGCCCCAGCATTTT.